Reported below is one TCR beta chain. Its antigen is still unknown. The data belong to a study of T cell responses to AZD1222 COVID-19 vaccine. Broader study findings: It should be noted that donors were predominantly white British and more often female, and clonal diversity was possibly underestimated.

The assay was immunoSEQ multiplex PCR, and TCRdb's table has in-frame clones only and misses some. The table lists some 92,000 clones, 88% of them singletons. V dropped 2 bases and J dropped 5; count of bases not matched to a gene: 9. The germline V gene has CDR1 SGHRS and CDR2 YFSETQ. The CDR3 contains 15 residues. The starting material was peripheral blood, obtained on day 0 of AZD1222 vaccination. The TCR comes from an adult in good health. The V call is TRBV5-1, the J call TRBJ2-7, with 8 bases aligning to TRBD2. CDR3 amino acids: CASSFEGTSYNEQYF. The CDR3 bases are TGCGCCAGCAGCTTCGAGGGGACTAGTTATAACGAGCAGTACTTC.